A single sample gave rise to the 26 T cell receptor beta chains below, sequenced in a study of blood T cells in healthy people across ages. Primed by a sample-barcoded 5' primer and a J-beta primer mix, a second PCR proceeded for 7 to 11 cycles. TCRdb reprocessed the 5' RACE reads with MiXCR, giving one entry per CDR3 protein. The table lists approximately 850,000 distinct CDR3 sequences, around 45% of them singletons. Sequencing was carried out using blood. The receptors originated from a man aged 55 to 69 in good health.

As regards this clonotype: One end of the junction varies from germline; a read error may be responsible. The gene calls are TRBV7-9 and TRBJ2-5; tentatively, D is TRBD2 (5 bases). The end of the DNA fits TRBJ2-7 better, so the J call may be wrong. The germline gives CDR1 SEHNR, CDR2 FQNEAQ (reference sequence). The CDR3 loop spans 12 amino acids. The CDR3 DNA follows: TGTTCCAGCAGCTTGGACGAGGGCGAGCAGTACTTC. Protein sequence: CSSSLDEGEQYF.

The V and J genes are TRBV5-1 and TRBJ2-1, with 14 bases lining up with TRBD2. From germline, CDR1 is SGHRS and CDR2 YFSETQ. The CDR3 contains 14 residues. V shed 7 bases, J shed 9 bases, and the junction held 6 bases outside the gene matches. DNA of the CDR3: TGCGCCAGCCGGACTAGCGGGGGGAGGAGTGAGCAGTTCTTC. This sequence encodes CASRTSGGRSEQFF.

The CDR3 protein is CATSQRSGQGVTDTQYF. In DNA, the CDR3 is TGTGCCACCAGCCAGAGGTCGGGACAGGGCGTCACAGATACGCAGTATTTT. V is TRBV15 and J is TRBJ2-3; 9 positions match TRBD1. CDR3 length: 17 residues. The germline V gene has CDR1 LNHNV and CDR2 YYDKDF (reference sequence). V lost 5 bases, J lost 2 bases, and 11 bases stayed unmatched.

This chain connects TRBV3-1 to TRBJ2-5, with 10 bases fitting TRBD1. V lost 5 bases and J lost 1; bases outside the gene matches: 7. Per germline, CDR1 LGHDT and CDR2 YNNKEL (reference sequence). The CDR3 is made up of 16 amino acids. In DNA form, the CDR3 reads TGTGCCAGCAGCTTACTCGGGACAGGGGCCCAAGAGACCCAGTACTTC. This encodes CASSLLGTGAQETQYF.

The chain joins TRBV2 to TRBJ2-7; 7 bases map to TRBD1. The V segment lost 4 bases and the J segment 7 bases; nucleotides outside the gene matches: 13. The CDR3 length is 15 residues. Germline V gene sequence: CDR1 SNHLY, CDR2 FYNNEI. The CDR3 reads CASSAGGVANNEQYF. CDR3 nucleotides: TGTGCCAGCAGTGCAGGGGGTGTCGCCAACAATGAGCAGTACTTC.

This chain uses TRBV7-6 with TRBJ1-5, with 11 bases matching TRBD1. Germline-derived CDR1 and CDR2 are SGHVS and FNYEAQ. The CDR3 is made up of 15 amino acids. Unmatched junction bases numbered 6, after V lost 4 bases and J lost 7 bases. The chain's CDR3 is CASSSDRGQQQPQHF. The CDR3 coding sequence is TGTGCCAGCAGCTCGGACAGGGGGCAACAGCAGCCCCAGCATTTT.

This clonotype was counted a few times. The chain is built from TRBV4-2 and TRBJ2-3, with TRBD2 as a possible D gene (6 bases). This CDR3 is built from 15 residues. Germline V gene sequence: CDR1 LGHNA, CDR2 YNFKEQ. Trimming cost V 2 bases and J 4 bases, with 13 bases left between them. CDR3 DNA sequence: TGTGCCAGCAGCCAATCTGGGGGGACGGCAGATACGCAGTATTTT. This gives the protein CASSQSGGTADTQYF.

The chain carries TRBV5-1 and TRBJ2-6, with D possibly matching TRBD1 (5 bases). The germline V gene has CDR1 SGHRS and CDR2 YFSETQ. The CDR3 covers 12 residues. V lost 7 bases to trimming and J lost 7 bases, with 9 bases between them. CDR3 in amino acids: CASQGSANVLTF. The CDR3 region has the DNA TGCGCCAGCCAGGGAAGTGCCAACGTCCTGACTTTC.

The rearrangement links TRBV20-1 to TRBJ1-2; D is ambiguous. Germline loops: CDR1 DFQATT, CDR2 SNEGSKA (reference sequence). This CDR3 comprises 11 residues. V lost 3 bases, J lost 5 bases, and 7 bases lay in between. For the CDR3, the DNA is TGCAGTGCTAGTTCTATTTATGGCTACACCTTC. Its protein is CSASSIYGYTF.

This clonotype was seen a handful of times. The V call is TRBV20-1, the J call TRBJ1-4; 11 bases match TRBD1. The V segment lost 3 bases and the J segment 15 bases; nucleotides outside the gene matches: 6. Germline loops: CDR1 DFQATT, CDR2 SNEGSKA (reference sequence). The length of the CDR3 is 12 residues. DNA of the CDR3: TGCAGTGCTAGTAGGACAGGGGGCTTGTTGTTTTTT. Encoded protein: CSASRTGGLLFF.

The table lists this clonotype with a few counts. J is TRBJ2-1 and V is TRBV28; TRBD2 matches 13 bases. This CDR3 spans 15 amino acids. The germline V gene has CDR1 MDHEN and CDR2 SYDVKM. Trimming removed 6 bases from V and 7 bases from J; junction bases left unmatched: 6. CDR3 sequence: CASRPTSGGVNEQFF. As DNA, the CDR3 is TGTGCCAGCAGGCCCACTAGCGGGGGGGTTAATGAGCAGTTCTTC.

This clonotype was seen only once. V is TRBV11-2 and J is TRBJ2-3; 9 nucleotides line up with TRBD2. V lost 4 bases and J lost 6; bases outside the gene matches: 14. CDR3 length: 17 residues. Germline V gene lookup returns CDR1 SGHAT and CDR2 FQNNGV. CDR3 coding DNA: TGTGCCAGCAGCTCACGGGATCTAGCGGGAACTAGGGATACGCAGTATTTT. Its translation: CASSSRDLAGTRDTQYF.

The chain joins TRBV20-1 to TRBJ1-6; possibly TRBD1 for D (5 bases). The V end was cut by 1 base, the J end by 7 bases, with 11 bases between. The germline gives CDR1 DFQATT, CDR2 SNEGSKA (reference sequence). The CDR3 runs 14 residues. The CDR3 here is CSARVRGQNSPLHF. The CDR3 coding sequence is TGCAGTGCTAGAGTTCGGGGCCAGAATTCACCCCTCCACTTT.

This clonotype occurred once. The chain employs TRBV20-1 and TRBJ2-5; D possibly corresponds to TRBD2 (5 bases). The end of the DNA aligns better with TRBJ2-7, so the J call may be wrong. CDR1 DFQATT and CDR2 SNEGSKA come from the germline V gene (reference sequence). CDR3 length: 11 amino acids. In DNA form, the CDR3 reads TGCAGTGCTCGGGCTGGAGGCGAGCAGTACTTC. Translating it yields CSARAGGEQYF.

Regarding this clonotype: Germline is not matched at one junction end, which may reflect a read error. The rearrangement uses TRBV13 and TRBJ2-1, with TRBD2 matching 8 bases. CDR1 PRHDT and CDR2 FYEKMQ come from the germline V gene (reference sequence). The CDR3 totals 18 residues. The CDR3 DNA sequence: TGTGCCAGCAGCTCCAATAACCCCACTAGCGGATCCTACAGTGAGCAGTTCTTC. It codes for CASSSNNPTSGSYSEQFF.

Many counts were recorded for this clonotype. The V and J genes are TRBV20-1 and TRBJ1-6, with a possible D match to TRBD1 (5 bases). The CDR3 sequence is 15 residues long. Per the germline V gene, CDR1 is DFQATT and CDR2 is SNEGSKA (reference sequence). Trimming stripped 0 bases from V and 5 bases from J, with 11 bases between. CDR3 protein: CSARDPVGDNSPLHF. The CDR3 region has the DNA TGCAGTGCTAGAGATCCGGTAGGGGATAATTCACCCCTCCACTTT.

The gene calls are TRBV18 and TRBJ1-4, with D maybe TRBD1 (6 bases). The CDR3 totals 14 residues. Looked up from germline, CDR1 is KGHSH and CDR2 is LQKENI. Deletions cut 2 bases from V and 7 bases from J, with 11 bases between. The CDR3 DNA reads as TGTGCCAGCTCACCATCCGACAGGACTGAAAAACTGTTTTTT. Its translation: CASSPSDRTEKLFF. Based on the CDR3 plus reference TRBV18 and TRBJ1-4, the full variable domain is NAGVMQNPRHLVRRRGQEARLRCSPMKGHSHVYWYRQLPEEGLKFMVYLQKENIIDESGMPKERFSAEFPKEGPSILRIQQVVRGDSAAYFCASSPSDRTEKLFFGSGTQLSVL.

The chain links TRBV4-2 to TRBJ2-1; TRBD2 agrees at 10 bases. With V trimmed by 1 base and J by 3 bases, 3 bases remained unmatched. Germline V gene data show CDR1 as LGHNA and CDR2 as YNFKEQ. The CDR3 sequence is 16 residues long. CDR3 sequence reads: CASSQGKRGGYNEQFF. CDR3 DNA: TGTGCCAGCAGCCAAGGGAAGCGGGGGGGCTACAATGAGCAGTTCTTC.

In this sample, this clonotype turned up a few times. The genes are TRBV7-2 and TRBJ2-7; D is uncertain. CDR1 is SGHTA, CDR2 FQGNSA, per germline. The germline V and J ends were trimmed by 5 bases and 4 bases, with 18 bases remaining between them. This CDR3 spans 15 amino acids. CDR3: CASSQSGGQRYEQYF. The CDR3 coding sequence is TGTGCCAGCAGCCAGTCTGGCGGCCAAAGATACGAGCAGTACTTC.

The CDR3 DNA reads as TGTGCCTGGAGACCTACGCGGCGGTCTAAGAGCTCCTACGAGCAGTACTTC. Translated: CAWRPTRRSKSSYEQYF. The V call is TRBV30, the J call TRBJ2-7; D is uncertain. The germline V gene has CDR1 GTSNPN and CDR2 SVGIG (reference sequence). Deletions cut 3 bases from V and 0 bases from J, with 21 bases between. This CDR3 contains 17 residues.

The chain combines TRBV29-1 with TRBJ2-1, with 12 bases lining up with TRBD1. The J call is in doubt because the DNA end fits TRBJ2-7 better. The CDR3 covers 14 residues. Germline values: CDR1 SQVTM, CDR2 ANQGSEA. This CDR3 reads CSVIGTGGYNEQYF. CDR3 nucleotides: TGCAGCGTGATCGGGACAGGGGGCTACAATGAGCAGTACTTC.

The V call is TRBV3-1, the J call TRBJ2-2, with D uncertain. Deletions cut 3 bases from V and 5 bases from J, with 4 bases between. This CDR3 has 12 residues. Germline V gene lookup returns CDR1 LGHDT and CDR2 YNNKEL (reference sequence). The CDR3 coding sequence is TGTGCCAGCAGCCAGTTTACCGGGGAGCTGTTTTTT. As protein: CASSQFTGELFF.

V usage is TRBV6-9 and J usage is TRBJ2-5, with a possible D match to TRBD2 (6 bases). Trimming cost V 5 bases and J 2 bases, with 18 bases left between them. Looked up from germline, CDR1 is MNHGY and CDR2 is SVAAGI. This CDR3 region has 16 residues. The DNA for the CDR3 is TGTGCCAGCAGTCCCCGACGGGGGTTCCGTCAAGAGACCCAGTACTTC. Its translation is CASSPRRGFRQETQYF.

The chain joins TRBV5-5 to TRBJ2-3, with D possibly matching TRBD2 (6 bases). Germline V gives CDR1 SGHKS, CDR2 YYEKEE (reference sequence). The ends were cut back, 3 bases at V and 3 bases at J, with 17 bases in the middle. The CDR3 runs to 16 residues. CDR3 DNA sequence: TGTGCCAGCAGCTGGGCCCTGACTGCGGGAACAGATACGCAGTATTTT. Translation gives CASSWALTAGTDTQYF.

The chain links TRBV20-1 to TRBJ2-3; TRBD2 might be the D (6 bases). Looked up from germline, CDR1 is DFQATT and CDR2 is SNEGSKA (reference sequence). The V end lost 3 bases, the J end lost 0 bases, and 13 bases lay between the germline ends. The CDR3 totals 15 residues. The CDR3 DNA reads TGCAGTGCTAGTGGGACTGCCACTAGCACAGATACGCAGTATTTT. Protein sequence: CSASGTATSTDTQYF.

The gene calls are TRBV3-1 and TRBJ2-7; the D gene is possibly TRBD2 (5 bases). The CDR3 extends over 15 amino acids. V dropped 1 base and J dropped 1 base, with 11 bases sitting between them. The V gene's germline CDR1 is LGHDT and CDR2 YNNKEL (reference sequence). The CDR3 coding sequence is TGTGCCAGCAGCCAAGCTACCACTAGGTCCTACGAGCAGTACTTC. Translation: CASSQATTRSYEQYF.